This T cell receptor (beta chain) was obtained from a study of shared clonotypes between healthy human individuals. Whole-study context: CD4 naive and memory got three plates each, CD8 naive two, CD8 memory one. Overall study findings and caveats: The rarefaction results pointed to incomplete sorted-subset sequencing despite large depth. In contrast to clonotypes shared by all four donors, non-shared clonotypes had lower generation probabilities.

The V gene's germline CDR1 is MNHEY and CDR2 SVGAGI. The CDR3 has 14 amino acids. V lost 2 bases, J lost 3 bases, and 8 bases lay in between. A word on this clone: What it binds is not known.

Terminally differentiated effector memory CD45RA+ cells were excluded from the naive CD8 cells, which were CD45RO-negative and positively selected for CCR7. The study drew its donors from healthy HIV-negative adults without recent acute infections or vaccinations. TCRdb's table, derived via immunoSEQ multiplex PCR, lists solely in-frame clones and lacks some. The sample includes about 1,900,000 clones, about 95% of them seen just once. This TCR came from a man between 18 and 29 years old in good health. Sequenced material: naive CD8+ T cells sorted from blood. The rearrangement uses TRBV6-5 and TRBJ1-3; no clear D. The CDR3 nucleotides read TGTGCCAGCAGTTACGGAGGCCGTGGAAACACCATATATTTT. Its protein product is CASSYGGRGNTIYF.